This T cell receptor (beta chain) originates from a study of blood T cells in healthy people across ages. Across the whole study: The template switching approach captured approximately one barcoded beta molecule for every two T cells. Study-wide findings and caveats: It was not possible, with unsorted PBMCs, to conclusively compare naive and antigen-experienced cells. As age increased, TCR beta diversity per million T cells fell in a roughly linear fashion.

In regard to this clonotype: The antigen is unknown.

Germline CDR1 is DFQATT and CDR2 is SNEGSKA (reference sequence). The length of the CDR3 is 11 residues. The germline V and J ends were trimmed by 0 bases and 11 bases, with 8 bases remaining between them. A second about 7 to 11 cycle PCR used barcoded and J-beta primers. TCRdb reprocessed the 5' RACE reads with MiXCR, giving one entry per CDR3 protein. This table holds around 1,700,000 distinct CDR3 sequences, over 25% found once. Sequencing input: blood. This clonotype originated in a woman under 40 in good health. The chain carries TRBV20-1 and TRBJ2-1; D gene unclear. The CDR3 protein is CSAREGLQQFF. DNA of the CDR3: TGCAGTGCTAGAGAAGGGCTCCAGCAGTTCTTC.